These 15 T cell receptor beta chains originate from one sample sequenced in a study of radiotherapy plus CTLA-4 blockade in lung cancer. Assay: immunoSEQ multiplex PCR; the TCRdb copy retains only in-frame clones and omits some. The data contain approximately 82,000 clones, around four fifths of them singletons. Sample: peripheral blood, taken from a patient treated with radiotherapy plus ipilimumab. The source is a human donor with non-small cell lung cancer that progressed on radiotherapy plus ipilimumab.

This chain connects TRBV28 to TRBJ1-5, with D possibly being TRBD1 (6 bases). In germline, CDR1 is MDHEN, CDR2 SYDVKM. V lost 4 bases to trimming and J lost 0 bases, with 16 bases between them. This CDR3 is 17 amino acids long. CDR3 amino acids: CASSYPQGRDSNQPQHF. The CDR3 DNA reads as TGTGCCAGCAGTTATCCACAGGGCAGGGATAGCAATCAGCCCCAGCATTTT.

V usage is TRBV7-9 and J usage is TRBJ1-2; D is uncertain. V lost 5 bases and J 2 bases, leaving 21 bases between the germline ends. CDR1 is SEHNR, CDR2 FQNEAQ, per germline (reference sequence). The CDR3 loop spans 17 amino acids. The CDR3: CASSPFGERNLNYGYTF. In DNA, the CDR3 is TGTGCCAGCAGCCCCTTTGGGGAACGCAACCTCAACTATGGCTACACCTTC. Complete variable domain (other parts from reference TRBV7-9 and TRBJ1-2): DTGVSQNPRHKITKRGQNVTFRCDPISEHNRLYWYRQTLGQGPEFLTYFQNEAQLEKSRLLSDRFSAERPKGSFSTLEIQRTEQGDSAMYLCASSPFGERNLNYGYTFGSGTRLTVV.

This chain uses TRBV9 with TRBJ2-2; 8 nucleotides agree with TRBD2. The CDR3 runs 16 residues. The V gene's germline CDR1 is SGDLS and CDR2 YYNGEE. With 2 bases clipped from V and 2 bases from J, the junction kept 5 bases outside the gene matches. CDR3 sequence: CASSVSGGGNTGELFF. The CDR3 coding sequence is TGTGCCAGCAGCGTTTCCGGGGGGGGAAACACCGGGGAGCTGTTTTTT.

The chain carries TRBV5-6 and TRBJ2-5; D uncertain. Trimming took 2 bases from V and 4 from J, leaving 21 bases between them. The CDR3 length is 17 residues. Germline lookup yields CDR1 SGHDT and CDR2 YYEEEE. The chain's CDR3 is CASSFYSGRAGRETQYF. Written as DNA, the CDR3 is TGTGCCAGCAGCTTCTATTCCGGGCGAGCAGGTAGAGAGACCCAGTACTTC.

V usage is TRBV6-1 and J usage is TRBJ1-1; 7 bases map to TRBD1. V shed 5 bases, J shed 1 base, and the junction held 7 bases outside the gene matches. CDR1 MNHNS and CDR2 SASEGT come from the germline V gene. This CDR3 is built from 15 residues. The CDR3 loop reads CASSRQGTANTEAFF. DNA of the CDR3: TGTGCCAGCAGTAGACAGGGTACAGCGAACACTGAAGCTTTCTTT.

The DNA for the CDR3 is TGTGCCAGCGAAGGCGGGGGGGGCCGGCGAGAGACCCAGTACTTC. It specifies CASEGGGGRRETQYF. The chain combines TRBV6-1 with TRBJ2-5; 9 bases match TRBD2. CDR1 is MNHNS, CDR2 SASEGT, per germline. The CDR3 runs 15 residues. V shed 8 bases, J shed 4 bases, and the junction held 11 bases outside the gene matches.

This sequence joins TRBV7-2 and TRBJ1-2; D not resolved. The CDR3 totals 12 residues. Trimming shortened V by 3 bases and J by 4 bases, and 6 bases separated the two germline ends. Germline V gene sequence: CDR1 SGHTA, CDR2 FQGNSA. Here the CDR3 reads CASSFHGYGYTF. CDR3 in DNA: TGTGCCAGCAGCTTCCACGGCTATGGCTACACCTTC. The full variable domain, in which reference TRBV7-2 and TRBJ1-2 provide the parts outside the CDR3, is GAGVSQSPSNKVTEKGKDVELRCDPISGHTALYWYRQSLGQGLEFLIYFQGNSAPDKSGLPSDRFSAERTGGSVSTLTIQRTQQEDSAVYLCASSFHGYGYTFGSGTRLTVV.

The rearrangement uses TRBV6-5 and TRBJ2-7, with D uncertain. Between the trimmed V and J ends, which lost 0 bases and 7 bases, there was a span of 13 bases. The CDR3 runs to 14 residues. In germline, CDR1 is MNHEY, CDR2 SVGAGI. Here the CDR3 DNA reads TGTGCCAGCAGTTACTCGTGGCCTCGAAAGGAGCAGTACTTC. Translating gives CASSYSWPRKEQYF.

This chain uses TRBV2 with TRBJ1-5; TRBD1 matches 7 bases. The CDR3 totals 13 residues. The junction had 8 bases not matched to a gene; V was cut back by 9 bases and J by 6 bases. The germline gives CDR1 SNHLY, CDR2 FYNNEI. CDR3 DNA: TGTGCCAGTGGTACAGGGGCCGGTCAGCCCCAGCATTTT. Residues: CASGTGAGQPQHF. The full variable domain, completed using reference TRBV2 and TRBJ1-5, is EPEVTQTPSHQVTQMGQEVILRCVPISNHLYFYWYRQILGQKVEFLVSFYNNEISEKSEIFDDQFSVERPDGSNFTLKIRSTKLEDSAMYFCASGTGAGQPQHFGDGTRLSIL.

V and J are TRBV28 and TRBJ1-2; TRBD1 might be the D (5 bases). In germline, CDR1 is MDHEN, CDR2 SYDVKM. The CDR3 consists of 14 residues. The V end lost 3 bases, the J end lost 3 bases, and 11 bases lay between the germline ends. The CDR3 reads CASSLSGRDYGYTF. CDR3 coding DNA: TGTGCCAGCAGTTTGTCCGGCAGGGACTATGGCTACACCTTC.

Here the CDR3 DNA reads TGCGCCAGCAGCTTGGTGGGGACTACGGTCACCGGGGAGCTGTTTTTT. It codes for CASSLVGTTVTGELFF. This rearrangement joins TRBV5-1 to TRBJ2-2, with 7 bases fitting TRBD2. The length of the CDR3 is 16 residues. J lost 4 bases, V lost 0 bases, and 6 bases had no gene match. Germline V gene sequence: CDR1 SGHRS, CDR2 YFSETQ.

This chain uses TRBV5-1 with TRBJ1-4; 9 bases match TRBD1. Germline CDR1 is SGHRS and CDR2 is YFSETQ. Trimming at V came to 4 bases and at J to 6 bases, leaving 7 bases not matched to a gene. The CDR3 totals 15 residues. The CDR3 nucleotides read TGCGCCAGCAGCGGGGAGACAGGGGGGCATGAAAAACTGTTTTTT. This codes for CASSGETGGHEKLFF.

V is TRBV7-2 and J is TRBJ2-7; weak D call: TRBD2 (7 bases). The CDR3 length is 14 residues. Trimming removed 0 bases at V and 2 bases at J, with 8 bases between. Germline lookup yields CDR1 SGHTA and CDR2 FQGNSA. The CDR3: CASSLAGGPYEQYF. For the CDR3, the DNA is TGTGCCAGCAGCTTAGCGGGGGGGCCCTACGAGCAGTACTTC.

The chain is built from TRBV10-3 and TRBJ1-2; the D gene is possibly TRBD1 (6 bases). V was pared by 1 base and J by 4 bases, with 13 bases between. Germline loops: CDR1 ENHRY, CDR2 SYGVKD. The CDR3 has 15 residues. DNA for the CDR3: TGTGCCATCAGTGAGTTCTCAGGGGCGGGCTATGGCTACACCTTC. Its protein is CAISEFSGAGYGYTF.

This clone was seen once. CDR3 in DNA: TGTGCCTGGACTAGTAGCGTCGAGACCCAGTACTTC. It is translated as CAWTSSVETQYF. The rearrangement joins TRBV30 to TRBJ2-5, with TRBD2 as a possible D gene (5 bases). The CDR3 extends over 12 amino acids. Germline values: CDR1 GTSNPN, CDR2 SVGIG (reference sequence). Between the trimmed V and J ends, which lost 4 bases and 5 bases, there was a span of 11 bases.